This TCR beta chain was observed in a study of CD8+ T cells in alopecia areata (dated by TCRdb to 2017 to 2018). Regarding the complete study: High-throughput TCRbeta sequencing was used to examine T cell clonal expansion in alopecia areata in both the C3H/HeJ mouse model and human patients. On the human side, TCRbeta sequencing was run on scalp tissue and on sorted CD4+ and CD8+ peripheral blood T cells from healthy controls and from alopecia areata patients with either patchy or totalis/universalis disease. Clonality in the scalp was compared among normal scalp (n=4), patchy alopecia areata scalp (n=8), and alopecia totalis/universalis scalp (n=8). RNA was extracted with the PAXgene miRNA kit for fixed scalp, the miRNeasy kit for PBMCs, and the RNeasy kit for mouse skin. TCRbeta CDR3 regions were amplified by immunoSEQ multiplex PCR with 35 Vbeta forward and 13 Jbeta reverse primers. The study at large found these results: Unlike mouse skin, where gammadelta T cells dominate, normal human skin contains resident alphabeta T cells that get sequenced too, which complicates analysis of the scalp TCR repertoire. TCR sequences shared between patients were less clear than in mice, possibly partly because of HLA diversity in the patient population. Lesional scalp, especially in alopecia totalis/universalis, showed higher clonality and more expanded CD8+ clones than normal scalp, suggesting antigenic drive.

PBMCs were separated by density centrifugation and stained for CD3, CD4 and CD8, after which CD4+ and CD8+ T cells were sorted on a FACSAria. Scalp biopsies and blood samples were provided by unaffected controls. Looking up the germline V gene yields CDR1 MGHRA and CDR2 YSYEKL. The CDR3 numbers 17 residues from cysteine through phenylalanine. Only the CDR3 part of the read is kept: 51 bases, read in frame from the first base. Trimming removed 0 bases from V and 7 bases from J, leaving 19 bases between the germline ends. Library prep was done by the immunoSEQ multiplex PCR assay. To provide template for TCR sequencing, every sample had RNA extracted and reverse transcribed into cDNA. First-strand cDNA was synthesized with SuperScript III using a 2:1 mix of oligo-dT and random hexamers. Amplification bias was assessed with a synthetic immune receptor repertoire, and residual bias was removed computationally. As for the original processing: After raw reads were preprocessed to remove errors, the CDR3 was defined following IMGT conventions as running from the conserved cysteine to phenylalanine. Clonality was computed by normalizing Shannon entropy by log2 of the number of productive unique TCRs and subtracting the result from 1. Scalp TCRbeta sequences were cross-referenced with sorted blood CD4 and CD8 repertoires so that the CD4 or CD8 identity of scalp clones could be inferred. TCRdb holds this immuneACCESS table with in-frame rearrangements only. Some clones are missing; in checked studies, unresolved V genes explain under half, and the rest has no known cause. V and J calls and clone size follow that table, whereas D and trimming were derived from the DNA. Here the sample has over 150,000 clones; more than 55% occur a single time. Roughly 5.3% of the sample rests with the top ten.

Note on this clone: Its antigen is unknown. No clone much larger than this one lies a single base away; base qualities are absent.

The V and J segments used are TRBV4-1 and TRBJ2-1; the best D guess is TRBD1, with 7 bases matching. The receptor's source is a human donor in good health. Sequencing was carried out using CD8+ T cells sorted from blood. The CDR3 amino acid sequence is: CASSQDEGRGVWNEQFF. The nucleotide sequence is TGCGCCAGCAGCCAAGACGAAGGCAGGGGGGTTTGGAATGAGCAGTTCTTC.